The clone carrying this TCR beta chain was found many times. Its antigen is unknown. CDR1 and CDR2 from the germline V gene are SGHDT and YYEEEE. V gave up 2 bases and J gave up 7 bases, with 10 bases separating them. This CDR3 is 13 amino acids long. This specimen comes from a study of T cell repertoires in cytomegalovirus infection. On the study more broadly: Recently identified HLA-C-restricted CMV epitopes and well-studied HLA-B-restricted CMV epitopes were used by the study. Matching HLA type and CMV infection were both indicated by public TCR beta signatures.

Via MiXCR, TCRdb re-called the reads, giving one row per CDR3 protein. The sample lists about 71,000 distinct CDR3 sequences; 20% to 25% were seen once. Study-level findings and limits: Totalled public TCR beta family frequency picked out people who carried CMV plus the relevant HLA. The ex vivo response was dominated by HLA-C-restricted CMV-specific TCR beta clonotypes.

This sequence originates from a human donor in good health (CMV status not recorded). Some clones in this sample may be carry-over from other donors' samples. V usage is TRBV5-6 and J usage is TRBJ1-5; D unresolved. Sequenced here: CD8+ T cells from cultured PBMCs, sampled from culture after CMV antigen stimulation. The CDR3: CASSFLGGQPQHF. The CDR3 coding sequence is TGTGCCAGCAGCTTCTTGGGAGGCCAGCCCCAGCATTTT.